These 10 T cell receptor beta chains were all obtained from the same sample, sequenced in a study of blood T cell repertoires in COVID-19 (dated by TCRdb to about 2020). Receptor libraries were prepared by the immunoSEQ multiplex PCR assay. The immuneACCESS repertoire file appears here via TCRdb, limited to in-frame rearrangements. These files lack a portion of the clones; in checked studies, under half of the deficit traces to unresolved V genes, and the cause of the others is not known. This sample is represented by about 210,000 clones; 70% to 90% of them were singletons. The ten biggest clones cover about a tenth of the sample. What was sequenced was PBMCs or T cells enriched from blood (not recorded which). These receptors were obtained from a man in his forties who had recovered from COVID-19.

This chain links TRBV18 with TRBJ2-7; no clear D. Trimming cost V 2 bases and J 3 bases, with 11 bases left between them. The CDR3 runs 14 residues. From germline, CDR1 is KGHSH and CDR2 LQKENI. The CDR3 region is CASSPSPVIYEQYF. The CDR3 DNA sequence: TGTGCCAGCTCACCATCGCCGGTAATCTACGAGCAGTACTTC.

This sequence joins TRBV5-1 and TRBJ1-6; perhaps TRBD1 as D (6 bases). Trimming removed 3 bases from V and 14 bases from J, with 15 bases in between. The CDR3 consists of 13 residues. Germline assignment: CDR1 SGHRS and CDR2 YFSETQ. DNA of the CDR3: TGCGCCAGCAGCTCGGAAATACAGGGAACCCTCCACTTT. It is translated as CASSSEIQGTLHF.

The CDR3 region has the DNA TGTGCCATCAGTGGCACCGACCAAAGGGGCCAGGGCTATTCCTACGAGCAGTACTTC. The encoded protein is CAISGTDQRGQGYSYEQYF. The V and J genes are TRBV10-3 and TRBJ2-7, with D perhaps TRBD1 (5 bases). Germline lookup yields CDR1 ENHRY and CDR2 SYGVKD. This CDR3 comprises 19 residues. V was clipped by 4 bases and J by 1 base, with 26 bases between them.

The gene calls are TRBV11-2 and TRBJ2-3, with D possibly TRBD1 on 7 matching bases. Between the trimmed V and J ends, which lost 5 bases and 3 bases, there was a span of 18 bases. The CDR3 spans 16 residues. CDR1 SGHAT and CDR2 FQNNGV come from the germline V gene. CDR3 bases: TGTGCCAGCAGCGTTCCCAGGGGGGAACAGACAGATACGCAGTATTTT. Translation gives CASSVPRGEQTDTQYF.

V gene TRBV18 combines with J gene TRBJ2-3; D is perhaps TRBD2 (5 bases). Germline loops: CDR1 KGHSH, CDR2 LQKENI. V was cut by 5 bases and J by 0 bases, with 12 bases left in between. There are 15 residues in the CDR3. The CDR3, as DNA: TGTGCCAGCTCAGCCGTATCTAGCAGCACAGATACGCAGTATTTT. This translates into CASSAVSSSTDTQYF.

CDR3 sequence (DNA): TGTGCCAGTAGTAAGGGGACAGTCTTATCCACAGATACGCAGTATTTT. It specifies CASSKGTVLSTDTQYF. This chain uses TRBV19 with TRBJ2-3, with 7 bases identical to TRBD1. CDR3 length equals 16 residues. V lost 4 bases to trimming and J lost 2 bases; unmatched junction nucleotides: 9. Germline CDR1 LNHDA, CDR2 SQIVND (reference sequence).

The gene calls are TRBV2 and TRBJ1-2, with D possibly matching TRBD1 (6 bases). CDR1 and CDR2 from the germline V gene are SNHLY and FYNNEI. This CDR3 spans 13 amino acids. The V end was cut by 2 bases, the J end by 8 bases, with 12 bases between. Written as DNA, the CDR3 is TGTGCCAGCAGTGAAAGAAAACAGGGCGGCTACACCTTC. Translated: CASSERKQGGYTF.

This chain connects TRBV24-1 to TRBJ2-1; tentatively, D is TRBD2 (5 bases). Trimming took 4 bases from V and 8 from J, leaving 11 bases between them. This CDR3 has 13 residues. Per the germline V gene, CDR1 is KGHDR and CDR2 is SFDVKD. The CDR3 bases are TGTGCCACCAGTGAATGGAGGTGGGATGAGCAGTTCTTC. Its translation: CATSEWRWDEQFF.

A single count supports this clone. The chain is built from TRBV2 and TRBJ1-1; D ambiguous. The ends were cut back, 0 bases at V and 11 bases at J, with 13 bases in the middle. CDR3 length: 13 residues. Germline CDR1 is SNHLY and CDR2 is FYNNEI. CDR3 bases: TGTGCCAGCAGTGAAGCCGGGATGCCCCGGGCTTTCTTT. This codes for CASSEAGMPRAFF.

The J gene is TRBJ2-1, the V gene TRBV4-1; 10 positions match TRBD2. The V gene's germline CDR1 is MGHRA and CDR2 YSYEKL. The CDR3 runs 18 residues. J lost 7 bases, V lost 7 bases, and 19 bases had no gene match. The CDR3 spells CASTARGSPSGSKNEQFF. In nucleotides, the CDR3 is TGCGCCAGCACCGCAAGAGGGTCGCCTAGCGGGAGTAAGAATGAGCAGTTCTTC.